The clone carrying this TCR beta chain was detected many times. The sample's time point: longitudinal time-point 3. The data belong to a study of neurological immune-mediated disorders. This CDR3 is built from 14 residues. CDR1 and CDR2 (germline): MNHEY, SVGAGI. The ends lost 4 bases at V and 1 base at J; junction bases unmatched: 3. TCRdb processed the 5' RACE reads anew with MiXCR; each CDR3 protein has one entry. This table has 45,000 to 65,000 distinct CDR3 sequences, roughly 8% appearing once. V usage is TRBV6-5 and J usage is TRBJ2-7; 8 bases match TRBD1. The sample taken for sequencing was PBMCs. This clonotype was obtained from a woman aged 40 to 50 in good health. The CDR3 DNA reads TGTGCCAGCAGTTGGGGACAGGAGTCCTACGAGCAGTACTTC. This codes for CASSWGQESYEQYF.